This TCR beta chain appears in the sequencing data of a study of tumor-infiltrating lymphocytes in primary liver carcinoma. Turning to the study itself: Each of the samples returned roughly 3.65 to 7.5 million productive TCRbeta reads (a yield similar across tissue types). Findings and caveats of the study: Tumors significantly exceeded blood in top-250-clone fraction (p = 0.039). Without sorting, CD4+ versus CD8+ T cell repertoires were not compared. Tumor-adjacent and tumor-blood pairs showed less overlap than tumor region pairs.

V lost 5 bases to trimming and J lost 6 bases; unmatched junction nucleotides: 7. Looked up from germline, CDR1 is MDHEN and CDR2 is SYDVKM. This CDR3 is 16 amino acids long. Unsorted whole blood yielded the blood RNA, and germline DNA was also extracted. About this clonotype: What it binds is unknown.

The researchers produced TCR beta cDNA from roughly 500 ng total RNA with a constant-region primer. Investigators got TCR beta libraries out of three nested multiplex PCR rounds, done with slightly modified ARM-PCR. Rounds one and two of PCR, each of about 10 cycles, were primed with TRBV1-TRBV30 forward primers and a C-beta reverse primer. TCRdb used MiXCR to reprocess the multiplex PCR reads, holding one entry per CDR3 protein. The sample contains 310,000 or so distinct CDR3 sequences, 45% to 70% of which appear only once. This TCR was recovered from a young woman with primary liver carcinoma and hepatitis B virus infection. The chain links TRBV28 to TRBJ2-3, with 14 bases matching TRBD2. Sequencing was performed on peripheral blood. The CDR3 region is CASSPGLAGVTDTQYF. The DNA for the CDR3 is TGTGCCAGCAGTCCGGGACTAGCGGGAGTAACGGATACGCAGTATTTT.